A selection of T cell receptor beta chains follows, all from one sample in a study of T cell responses to AZD1222 COVID-19 vaccine. Sequenced by immunoSEQ multiplex PCR; TCRdb stores in-frame clones only, minus some. Among 120,000 to 150,000 clones listed, around nine tenths were seen once. The material was peripheral blood, obtained on day 0 of AZD1222 vaccination. These TCRs come from an adult in good health. Both conserved end residues are part of each CDR3. Fields, in order: V gene, D gene, J gene, CDR3 length, clone size, CDR3 protein, CDR3 DNA. A D gene is named only where the DNA matches it firmly. Clone size is shown for a subset of rows, as once, few, many or a class of expanded clone.

>TRBV5-1|TRBD2|TRBJ2-5|16|once
CASSLPAGGTQETQYF
TGCGCCAGCAGCTTGCCGGCGGGAGGAACCCAAGAGACCCAGTACTTC
>TRBV19|-|TRBJ2-1|18|-
CASSTIPPRRGSYNEQFF
TGTGCCAGTAGTACTATCCCGCCCAGGCGGGGCTCCTACAATGAGCAGTTCTTC
>TRBV5-3|-|TRBJ1-5|20|once
CARSLRPTGQGSDSNQPQHF
TGTGCCAGAAGCTTGCGCCCAACGGGACAAGGCTCAGATAGCAATCAGCCCCAGCATTTT
>TRBV27|-|TRBJ2-3|16|-
CASSLDPGGSTDTQYF
TGTGCCAGCAGTTTAGACCCGGGTGGTTCCACAGATACGCAGTATTTT
>TRBV5-6|-|TRBJ1-1|15|-
CASSYNRYVNTEAFF
TGTGCCAGCAGCTACAACAGGTACGTGAACACTGAAGCTTTCTTT
>TRBV28|TRBD1|TRBJ1-6|12|-
CASSYRGSPLHF
TGTGCCAGCAGTTACAGGGGATCACCCCTCCACTTT
>TRBV7-2|-|TRBJ2-5|14|-
CASSLASYQETQYF
TGTGCCAGCAGCTTAGCTTCCTACCAAGAGACCCAGTACTTC
>TRBV11-2|-|TRBJ2-7|12|-
CASSRTAYEQYF
TGTGCCAGCAGCCGGACAGCTTACGAGCAGTACTTC
>TRBV5-4|-|TRBJ2-7|13|-
CASSLEGPYEQYF
TGTGCCAGCAGCTTGGAGGGACCCTACGAGCAGTACTTC
>TRBV27|TRBD1|TRBJ1-1|13|-
CASSRTGLTEAFF
TGTGCCAGCAGTCGGACAGGGTTAACTGAAGCTTTCTTT
>TRBV14|-|TRBJ1-2|14|-
CASSQQEGVGGYTF
TGTGCCAGCAGCCAACAGGAGGGGGTCGGAGGCTACACCTTC
>TRBV28|-|TRBJ1-2|16|-
CASSFDMGGPNYGYTF
TGTGCCAGCAGTTTTGATATGGGCGGGCCTAACTATGGCTACACCTTC
>TRBV3-1/TRBV3-2|TRBD1|TRBJ1-1|13|-
CASSLQTGTEAFF
TGTGCCAGCAGCCTCCAGACAGGGACTGAAGCTTTCTTT
>TRBV3-1/TRBV3-2|-|TRBJ1-2|16|-
CASSQVISQGTYGYTF
TGTGCCAGCAGCCAAGTCATTTCCCAGGGAACCTATGGCTACACCTTC
>TRBV3-1/TRBV3-2|TRBD1|TRBJ2-7|14|-
CASSLGQGAYEQYF
TGTGCCAGCAGCTTGGGACAGGGGGCCTACGAGCAGTACTTC
>TRBV19|-|TRBJ2-7|14|-
CASSIQTGPGEQYF
TGTGCCAGTTCCATCCAAACAGGGCCCGGGGAGCAGTACTTC
>TRBV28|TRBD1|TRBJ2-6|17|-
CASRPGQVSSGANVLTF
TGTGCCAGCAGGCCGGGACAGGTTAGCTCTGGGGCCAACGTCCTGACTTTC
>TRBV13|-|TRBJ2-5|16|-
CASSSPVQAMGETQYF
TGTGCCAGCAGCTCCCCAGTTCAAGCGATGGGAGAGACCCAGTACTTC
>TRBV6-5|TRBD1|TRBJ1-2|16|-
CASSYSVVGTGAGYTF
TGTGCCAGCAGTTACTCTGTCGTTGGGACAGGGGCCGGCTACACCTTC
>TRBV7-5|-|TRBJ1-2|18|-
CARSARDRASNLNYGYTF
TGTGCCAGAAGCGCACGGGACAGGGCTTCTAATTTAAACTATGGCTACACCTTC
>TRBV7-9|TRBD2|TRBJ2-1|15|-
CASTHSGNSYNEQFF
TGTGCCAGCACCCACAGCGGGAACTCCTACAATGAGCAGTTCTTC
>TRBV29-1|-|TRBJ1-2|12|-
CSASGSNYGYTF
TGCAGCGCCTCCGGGTCTAACTATGGCTACACCTTC
>TRBV19|-|TRBJ1-1|15|-
CASSPEGGWNTEAFF
TGTGCCAGTAGTCCAGAGGGGGGCTGGAACACTGAAGCTTTCTTT
>TRBV7-8|-|TRBJ1-4|15|-
CASSLVRTTNEKLFF
TGTGCCAGCAGCTTAGTCAGGACAACTAATGAAAAACTGTTTTTT
>TRBV30|-|TRBJ1-2|13|-
CAWSATGFYGYTF
TGTGCCTGGAGTGCTACAGGGTTCTATGGCTACACCTTC
>TRBV19|-|TRBJ1-2|15|-
CASTEGGNPNYGYTF
TGTGCCAGTACGGAGGGTGGCAACCCTAACTATGGCTACACCTTC